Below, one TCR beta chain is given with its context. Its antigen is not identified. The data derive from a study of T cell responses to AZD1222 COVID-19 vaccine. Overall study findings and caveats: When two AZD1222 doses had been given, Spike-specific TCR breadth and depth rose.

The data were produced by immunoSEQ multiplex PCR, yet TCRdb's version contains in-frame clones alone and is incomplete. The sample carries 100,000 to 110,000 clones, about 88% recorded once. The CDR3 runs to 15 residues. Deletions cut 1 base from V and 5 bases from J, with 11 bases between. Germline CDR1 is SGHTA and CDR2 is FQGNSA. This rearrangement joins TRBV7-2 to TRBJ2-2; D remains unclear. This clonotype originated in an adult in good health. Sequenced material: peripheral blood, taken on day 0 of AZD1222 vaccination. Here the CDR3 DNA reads TGTGCCAGCAGCTTAGGACCCCCCGGGACCGGGGAGCTGTTTTTT. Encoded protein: CASSLGPPGTGELFF.